These T cell receptor beta chains were read from a single sample in a study of cytomegalovirus exposure and HLA in healthy donors. The table came from immunoSEQ multiplex PCR; TCRdb's copy has only in-frame clones and leaves some out. The sample includes more than 200,000 clones, 60% to 80% seen only once; the top ten take 1.5% to 2%. Sequenced: PBMCs. These receptors were collected from a male donor in good health and CMV-seronegative. Both conserved end residues are part of each CDR3. The order of the fields is J gene, V gene, CDR3 protein.

TRBJ2-7,TRBV6-5,CASSYSGTGASYEQYF
TRBJ2-3,TRBV9,CASSGSGRGADTQYF
TRBJ2-2,TRBV4-3,CASSLKTGTGELFF
TRBJ2-2,TRBV9,CASSVLSGLSNTGELFF
TRBJ1-6,TRBV6-5,CASSYNTPNNNSPLHF
TRBJ1-4,TRBV27,CASRPGQGALFEKLFF
TRBJ1-2,TRBV10-3,CAIPRDPPYGYTF
TRBJ2-7,TRBV6-6,CASSYSGIGDEQYF
TRBJ1-2,TRBV11-2,CASSLYGLVGTGDYGYTF
TRBJ2-7,TRBV6-5,CASSYRTSGLSYEQYF
TRBJ1-1,TRBV2,CAIRTGAISEAFF
TRBJ2-2,TRBV4-1,CASSHPRDRGSGELFF
TRBJ2-1,TRBV5-1,CASSVGGAGYNEQFF
TRBJ2-1,TRBV4-1,CASSRAGGAANEQFF
TRBJ2-7,TRBV11-3,CATHPGVGQYF
TRBJ1-3,TRBV5-1,CASSLGPQGTGNTIYF
TRBJ2-7,TRBV7-2,CASSLERDRSYEQYF
TRBJ2-5,TRBV7-6,CASSLELAGGQETQYF
TRBJ1-2,TRBV30,CAWSVGRTNYGYTF
TRBJ2-1,TRBV5-1,CASSSLYKGGTYNEQFF
TRBJ2-7,TRBV4-2,CASSQDPAGLAGQFEQYF
TRBJ2-2,TRBV7-6,CASSPGQGASPGELFF
TRBJ2-7,TRBV19,CASSPTGFYEQYF
TRBJ1-2,TRBV6-5,CASSPGQGAHGYTF
TRBJ2-3,TRBV6-5,CASSRTDRTDTQYF
-,TRBV6-5,CASSYTRLQFYEQYF
TRBJ2-7,TRBV27,CASSLPGTGSSEQYF
TRBJ1-2,TRBV27,CASSSGQGNYGYTF
TRBJ2-1,TRBV7-9,CASSLEAGGRHEQFF
TRBJ2-4,TRBV4-2,CASSRVEGGENIQYF
TRBJ1-2,TRBV19,CASSIDGPGTNYGYTF
TRBJ2-7,TRBV5-1,CASSGRTSGSSYEQYF
TRBJ2-4,TRBV2,CASKERALAKNIQYF
TRBJ1-4,TRBV11-2,CASSYTGMDEKLFF
TRBJ2-1,TRBV28,CASSPRPGQGARRQFF
TRBJ1-6,TRBV6-5,CASSYRGINSPLHF
TRBJ2-3,TRBV7-9,CASSPTSVGDTQYF
TRBJ2-5,TRBV29-1,CSVEDEDRTSGLQETQYF
TRBJ1-6,TRBV28,CASSLRSEGDSPLHF
TRBJ2-3,TRBV9,CASSRTGPSTDTQYF
TRBJ2-7,TRBV28,CASSQIPGQGTYEQYF
TRBJ2-7,TRBV19,CASTPTSGSFYEQYF
TRBJ1-1,TRBV6-1,CASSEDRTYTEAFF
TRBJ2-3,TRBV6-4,CASSELAGRMDTQYF
TRBJ2-7,TRBV6-5,CASSYTLTGNEQYF
TRBJ1-4,TRBV25-1,CASSDATGWVEKLFF
TRBJ1-2,TRBV27,CASRPTRNYGYTF
TRBJ1-5,TRBV6-6,CASSHLNQGAGQPQHF
TRBJ2-3,TRBV4-1,CASSQGQGGTDTQYF
TRBJ1-3,TRBV4-3,CASSTGNTIYF
TRBJ2-1,TRBV27,CASSYPLGGTYNEQFF
TRBJ1-5,TRBV19,CASSIGGGRRVPQHF
TRBJ2-2,TRBV27,CASSWGQGAGELFF
TRBJ2-1,TRBV5-4,CASKGAGNYNEQFF
TRBJ1-1,TRBV29-1,CSVEDRDTEAFF
TRBJ1-1,TRBV7-2,CASSPDFLSFLNTEAFF
TRBJ2-1,TRBV12-1,CASSSVKGGSSNEQFF
TRBJ2-7,TRBV19,CASSGGTGARSEQYF
TRBJ1-4,TRBV18,CASSPEVGREEKLFF
TRBJ2-7,TRBV6-5,CASIGTGSYEQYF